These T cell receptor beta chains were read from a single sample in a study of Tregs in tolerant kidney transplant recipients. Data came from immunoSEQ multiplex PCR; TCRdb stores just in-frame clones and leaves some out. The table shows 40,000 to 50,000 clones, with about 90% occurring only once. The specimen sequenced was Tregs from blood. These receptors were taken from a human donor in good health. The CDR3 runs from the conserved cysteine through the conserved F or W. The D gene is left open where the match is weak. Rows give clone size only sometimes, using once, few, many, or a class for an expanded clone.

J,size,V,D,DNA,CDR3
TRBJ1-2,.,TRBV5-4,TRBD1,TGTGCCAGCAGCTTGGAGATCAGGGGGCATGGCTACACCTTC,CASSLEIRGHGYTF
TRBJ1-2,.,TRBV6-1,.,TGTGCCAGCAGTGACGCGGGGTTCTATGGCTACACCTTC,CASSDAGFYGYTF
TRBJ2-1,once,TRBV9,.,TGTGCCAGCAGCGTAATAAGGGGACCGTACAATGAGCAGTTCTTC,CASSVIRGPYNEQFF
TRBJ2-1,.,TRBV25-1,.,TGTGCCAGCAGTGACGGACAGACACATTACAATGAGCAGTTCTTC,CASSDGQTHYNEQFF
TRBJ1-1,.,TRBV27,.,TGTGCCAGCAGTTACAGGGTGAACACTGAAGCTTTCTTT,CASSYRVNTEAFF
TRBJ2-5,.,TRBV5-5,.,TGTGCCAGCATGTGGGGGAGTTTGGAAGAGACCCAGTACTTC,CASMWGSLEETQYF
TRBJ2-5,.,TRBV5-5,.,TGTGCCAGCATCCCCTGGGGGGAAGAGACCCAGTACTTC,CASIPWGEETQYF
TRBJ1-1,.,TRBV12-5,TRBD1,TGTGCTAGTGGTCTCGACAGGGGGATGAACACTGAAGCTTTCTTT,CASGLDRGMNTEAFF
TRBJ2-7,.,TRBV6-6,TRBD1,TGTGCCAGCGGTACAGGGGGGCTGCTAGACGAGCAGTACTTC,CASGTGGLLDEQYF
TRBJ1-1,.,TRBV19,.,TGTGCCAGTAGTATTACAGGGCTGAACACTGAAGCTTTCTTT,CASSITGLNTEAFF
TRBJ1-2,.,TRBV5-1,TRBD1,TGCGCCAGCAGCTTCCTACAGGGGCCGATCTATGGCTACACCTTC,CASSFLQGPIYGYTF
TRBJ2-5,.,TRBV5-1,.,TGCGCCAGCAGCCCCATGTGGGCCCAAGAGACCCAGTACTTC,CASSPMWAQETQYF
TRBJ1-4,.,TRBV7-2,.,TGTGCCAGCAGCGGGGACAACGGGGGTGAAAAACTGTTTTTT,CASSGDNGGEKLFF
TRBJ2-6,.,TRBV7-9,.,TGTGCCAGCAGCTTGAGTCTGGGCTTCTCTGGGGCCAACGTCCTGACTTTC,CASSLSLGFSGANVLTF
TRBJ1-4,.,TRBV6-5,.,TGTGCCAGCAGCCTCCGTGGAGCGACTAATGAAAAACTGTTTTTT,CASSLRGATNEKLFF
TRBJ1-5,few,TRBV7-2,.,TGTGCCAGCAGCTTAGCCCTTGGGGAGAATCAGCCCCAGCATTTT,CASSLALGENQPQHF
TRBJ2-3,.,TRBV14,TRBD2,TGTGCCAGCAGCGTACTAGCGGAGCCTTTCACAGATACGCAGTATTTT,CASSVLAEPFTDTQYF
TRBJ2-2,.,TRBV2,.,TGTGCCAGCATTTTTTTGGGGACCGGGGAGCTGTTTTTT,CASIFLGTGELFF
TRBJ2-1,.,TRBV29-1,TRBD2,TGCAGCGTTGGGTGGGCGGGGGGCCTCTCCTACAATGAGCAGTTCTTC,CSVGWAGGLSYNEQFF
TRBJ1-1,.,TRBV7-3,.,TGTGCCAGCAGCTTAGGGAGAGGCCACACTGAAGCTTTCTTT,CASSLGRGHTEAFF
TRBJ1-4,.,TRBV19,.,TGTGCCAGTAGTCGAACAGAGGGAGATGAAAAACTGTTTTTT,CASSRTEGDEKLFF
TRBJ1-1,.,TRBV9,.,TGTGCCGGCCGATACTCCCTCGCTTTCTTT,CAGRYSLAFF
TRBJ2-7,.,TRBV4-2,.,TGTGCCAGCAGCCAAGACTTATCCTCGGGGGGCCTCTTATCCTACGAGCAGTACTTC,CASSQDLSSGGLLSYEQYF
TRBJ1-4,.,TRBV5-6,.,TGTGCCAGCAGCTCCGGACCCGGAAGGGAAAAACTGTTTTTT,CASSSGPGREKLFF
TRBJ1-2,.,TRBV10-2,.,TGCGCCAGCAGCCCAGGGTCCGGCTACACCTTC,CASSPGSGYTF
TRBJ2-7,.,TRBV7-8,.,TGTGCCAGCAGCTTCCGCGGCGGACCCTACGAGCAGTACTTC,CASSFRGGPYEQYF
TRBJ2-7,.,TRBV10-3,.,TGTGCCATCAGTTGGGCAGGGGGGCCTGGGCGCGAGCAGTACTTC,CAISWAGGPGREQYF
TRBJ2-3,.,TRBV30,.,TGTGCCATCAAAAGGCCTTCGGGAGATACGCAGTATTTT,CAIKRPSGDTQYF
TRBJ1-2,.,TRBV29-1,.,TGCAGCGTTGCTGGCAACTATGGCTACACCTTC,CSVAGNYGYTF
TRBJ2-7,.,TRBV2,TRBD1,TGTGCCAGCAGTGGGGGACAGGGGGGCTACGAGCAGTACTTC,CASSGGQGGYEQYF
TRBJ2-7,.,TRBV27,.,TGTGCCAGCAGTTTATCCGGGAGCCCCTACGAGCAGTACTTC,CASSLSGSPYEQYF
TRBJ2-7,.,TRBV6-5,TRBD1,TGTGCCAGCAGTGCCAGGGACAGAAGCTCCTACGAGCAGTACTTC,CASSARDRSSYEQYF
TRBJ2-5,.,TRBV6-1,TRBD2,TGTGCCAGCAGTGGAAATAGCGGGGGACTCACCGAGTACTTC,CASSGNSGGLTEYF
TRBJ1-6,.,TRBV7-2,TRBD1,TGTGCCAGCAGCCCACAGGGGTTCGCGGATTCACCCCTCCACTTT,CASSPQGFADSPLHF
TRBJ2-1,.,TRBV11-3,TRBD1,TGTGCCAGCAGCTTCCTGGGGACAGGGCCAAATGAGCAGTTCTTC,CASSFLGTGPNEQFF
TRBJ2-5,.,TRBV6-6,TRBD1,TGTGCCAGCAGTTACGCCGGGACAGGGCTAGAGACCCAGTACTTC,CASSYAGTGLETQYF
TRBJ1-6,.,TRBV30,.,TGTGCCTGGAGTAAAGACCTGACCCGGCCGAATTCACCCCTCCACTTT,CAWSKDLTRPNSPLHF
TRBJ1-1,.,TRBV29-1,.,TGCAGCGTTACTCGGGTGGGACAATTCACTGAAGCTTTCTTT,CSVTRVGQFTEAFF
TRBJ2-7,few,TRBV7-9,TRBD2,TGTGCCAGCAGCTTTACTAGCGAAACGTACGAGCAGTACTTC,CASSFTSETYEQYF
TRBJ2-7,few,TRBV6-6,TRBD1,TGTGCCAGCAGCCCCTCAGGGGGCCGGTCCGAGCAGTACTTC,CASSPSGGRSEQYF
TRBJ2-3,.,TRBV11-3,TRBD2,TGTGCCAGCAGCCCGTCCATAGCGGGGAGCACAGATACGCAGTATTTT,CASSPSIAGSTDTQYF
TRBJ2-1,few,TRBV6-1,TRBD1,TGTGCCAACAGGGGGTTGGGCAATGAGCAGTTCTTC,CANRGLGNEQFF
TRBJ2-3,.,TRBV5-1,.,TGCGCCAGCAGCAGGGAGCCTAGTTCAGATACGCAGTATTTT,CASSREPSSDTQYF
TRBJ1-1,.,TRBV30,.,TGTGCCTGGAGTTTCTCCGGGGCGGGGCACACTGAAGCTTTCTTT,CAWSFSGAGHTEAFF
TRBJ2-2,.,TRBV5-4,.,TGTGCCAGCAGCTTGTCTCTTTACACCGGGGAGCTGTTTTTT,CASSLSLYTGELFF
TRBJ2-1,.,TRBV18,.,TGTGCCAGCTCCGCGGTCGGGGCCTTCTACAATGAGCAGTTCTTC,CASSAVGAFYNEQFF
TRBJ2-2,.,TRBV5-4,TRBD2,TGTGCCAGCAGCTCGCCGGGACTAGCGGGGCTGAACACCGGGGAGCTGTTTTTT,CASSSPGLAGLNTGELFF
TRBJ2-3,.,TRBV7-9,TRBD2,TGTGCCAGCAGCTTAGTCTTGACTAGCGGGGTCACAGATACGCAGTATTTT,CASSLVLTSGVTDTQYF
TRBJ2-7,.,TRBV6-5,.,TGTGCCAGCAGCCCACTAGCTGGAGCCTACGAGCAGTACTTC,CASSPLAGAYEQYF
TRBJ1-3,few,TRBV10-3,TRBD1,TGTGCCATCAGCGGTACCCAGGGGGCCGCTGGAAACACCATATATTTT,CAISGTQGAAGNTIYF